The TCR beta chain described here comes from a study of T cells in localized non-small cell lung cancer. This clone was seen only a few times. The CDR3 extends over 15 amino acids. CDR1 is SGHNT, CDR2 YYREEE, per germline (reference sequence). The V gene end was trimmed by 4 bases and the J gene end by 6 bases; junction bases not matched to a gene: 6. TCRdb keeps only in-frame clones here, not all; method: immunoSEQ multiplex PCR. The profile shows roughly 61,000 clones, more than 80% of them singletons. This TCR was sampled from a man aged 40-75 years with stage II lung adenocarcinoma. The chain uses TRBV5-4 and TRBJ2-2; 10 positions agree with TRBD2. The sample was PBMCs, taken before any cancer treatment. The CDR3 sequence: CASSPSGSLAGELFF. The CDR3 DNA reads TGTGCCAGCAGCCCTAGCGGGAGCCTGGCCGGGGAGCTGTTTTTT. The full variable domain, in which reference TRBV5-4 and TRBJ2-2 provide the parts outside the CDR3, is ETGVTQSPTHLIKTRGQQVTLRCSSQSGHNTVSWYQQALGQGPQFIFQYYREEENGRGNFPPRFSGLQFPNYSSELNVNALELDDSALYLCASSPSGSLAGELFFGEGSRLTVL.